This paragraph reports one TCR beta chain. These data originate in a study of shared clonotypes between healthy human individuals. On the study more broadly: With ages of 18 to 49, the donors were a couple of women and a few men.

Naive CD8 cells comprised CD45RO-negative, CCR7-positively selected cells, excluding terminally differentiated effector memory CD45RA+ cells. Deep was the level used in running the assay. Only in-frame clones appear in the TCRdb table, and some are missing; sequencing was by immunoSEQ multiplex PCR. The repertoire consists of around 2,000,000 clones, with around 96% occurring once and the leading ten covering 0.95% to 1.5%. V lost 4 bases to trimming and J lost 4 bases; unmatched junction nucleotides: 3. Germline V lookup: CDR1 MNHEY, CDR2 SMNVEV (reference sequence). There are 14 residues in the CDR3.

What was sequenced was naive CD8+ T cells sorted from blood. The source of this sequence is a man between 18 and 29 years old in good health. V usage is TRBV27 and J usage is TRBJ2-1; 8 nucleotides line up with TRBD1. The CDR3 DNA is TGTGCCAGCAGTTGGGACAGGAATTACAATGAGCAGTTCTTC. This encodes CASSWDRNYNEQFF.